Each of the 25 T cell receptor beta chains below was sequenced from the same sample in a study of blood T cell repertoires in COVID-19. This table comes from immunoSEQ multiplex PCR, and its TCRdb copy is limited to in-frame clones, with some not included. The sample consists of more than 200,000 clones, roughly 83% of them appearing once. Sample: peripheral blood. These receptors originate from a woman aged 70 to 79 with active or convalescent COVID-19.

This chain links TRBV19 with TRBJ1-2; D is possibly TRBD1 (6 bases). Germline loops: CDR1 LNHDA, CDR2 SQIVND (reference sequence). The CDR3 sequence is 13 residues long. The V end was cut by 5 bases, the J end by 3 bases, with 10 bases between. The CDR3 here is CASSRRQDYGYTF. Here the CDR3 DNA reads TGTGCCAGTAGTCGGCGACAGGACTATGGCTACACCTTC. Using reference TRBV19 and TRBJ1-2 for the parts outside the CDR3, the full variable domain is DGGITQSPKYLFRKEGQNVTLSCEQNLNHDAMYWYRQDPGQGLRLIYYSQIVNDFQKGDIAEGYSVSREKKESFPLTVTSAQKNPTAFYLCASSRRQDYGYTFGSGTRLTVV.

V gene TRBV6-5 combines with J gene TRBJ1-1, with TRBD1 matching 8 bases. CDR1 is MNHEY, CDR2 SVGAGI, per germline. CDR3 size: 13 residues. J lost 8 bases, V lost 8 bases, and 10 bases had no gene match. The CDR3 loop reads CASGPDRATEAFF. CDR3 coding DNA: TGTGCCAGCGGCCCGGACAGGGCCACCGAAGCTTTCTTT.

V and J are TRBV5-4 and TRBJ2-7, with a weak D call TRBD2 (6 bases). The CDR3 spans 14 residues. Germline CDR1 SGHNT, CDR2 YYREEE (reference sequence). The V end was cut by 6 bases, the J end by 0 bases, with 13 bases between. This chain's CDR3 is CASTIAVSSYEQYF. As DNA, the CDR3 is TGTGCCAGCACCATAGCGGTAAGCTCCTACGAGCAGTACTTC.

The genes are TRBV7-9 and TRBJ2-5; D is possibly TRBD2 (5 bases). V was pared by 5 bases and J by 4 bases, with 11 bases between. The germline V gene has CDR1 SEHNR and CDR2 FQNEAQ (reference sequence). This CDR3 comprises 13 residues. DNA for the CDR3: TGTGCCAGCAGCCCCGGCGGGCGAGAGACCCAGTACTTC. Translating it yields CASSPGGRETQYF.

The chain couples TRBV28 to TRBJ1-3; TRBD1 aligns across 7 bases. In germline, CDR1 is MDHEN, CDR2 SYDVKM. V dropped 10 bases and J dropped 2; count of bases not matched to a gene: 14. The CDR3 extends over 16 amino acids. Here the CDR3 reads CATRGGLWQTGNTIYF. For the CDR3, the DNA is TGTGCCACCAGGGGGGGGCTTTGGCAAACTGGAAACACCATATATTTT.

This chain uses TRBV12-3 or TRBV12-4 with TRBJ1-2; no reliable D call. Trimming took 6 bases from V and 8 from J, leaving 13 bases between them. The CDR3 length is 12 residues. This CDR3 reads CASSPGLRGYTF. The CDR3 DNA sequence: TGTGCCAGCAGCCCCGGGTTACGCGGCTACACCTTC.

This clone was observed a handful of times. This sequence joins TRBV5-1 and TRBJ1-4; TRBD1 aligns across 7 bases. The trim removed 0 bases at V and 7 bases at J, leaving 3 bases unmatched. The CDR3 loop spans 14 amino acids. Germline CDR1 SGHRS, CDR2 YFSETQ. The CDR3 nucleotides are TGCGCCAGCAGCTTGGTGGCAGGGGGTGAAAAACTGTTTTTT. As protein: CASSLVAGGEKLFF.

A few counts support this clone. The chain is built from TRBV9 and TRBJ2-1, with TRBD2 matching over 12 bases. This CDR3 contains 18 residues. Germline-derived CDR1 and CDR2 are SGDLS and YYNGEE. The V segment lost 4 bases and the J segment 3 bases; nucleotides outside the gene matches: 11. The DNA for the CDR3 is TGTGCCAGCAGCCCCGGGGCTAGCGGGGGGGTAGACTACAATGAGCAGTTCTTC. This translates into CASSPGASGGVDYNEQFF.

CDR3 DNA: TGTGCCAGCAGTGGGTGGCGGGGGGGCCAAGAGACCCAGTACTTC. As protein: CASSGWRGGQETQYF. The chain links TRBV2 to TRBJ2-5, with 9 bases matching TRBD2. CDR3 length equals 15 residues. J was trimmed by 1 base and V by 4 bases; bases with no gene match: 4. Germline lookup yields CDR1 SNHLY and CDR2 FYNNEI. The full variable domain, completed using reference TRBV2 and TRBJ2-5, is EPEVTQTPSHQVTQMGQEVILRCVPISNHLYFYWYRQILGQKVEFLVSFYNNEISEKSEIFDDQFSVERPDGSNFTLKIRSTKLEDSAMYFCASSGWRGGQETQYFGPGTRLLVL.

The chain is built from TRBV6-5 and TRBJ1-2, with D perhaps TRBD1 (6 bases). The germline V and J ends were trimmed by 6 bases and 4 bases, with 15 bases remaining between them. Germline assignment: CDR1 MNHEY and CDR2 SVGAGI. This CDR3 has 14 residues. CDR3 nucleotide sequence: TGTGCCAGCAGGACAGGCAGCGGTCTCTATGGCTACACCTTC. Protein sequence: CASRTGSGLYGYTF.

The gene calls are TRBV21-1 and TRBJ2-1; the table's D call, TRBD1, has no DNA check behind it. TRBV21-1 is a listed pseudogene. CDR3 size: 18 residues. For the CDR3, the DNA is TGTGCCAGCAGCGGCGGGACAGGGCTTCTCACGCCATACAATGAGCAGTTCTTC. Protein: CASSGGTGLLTPYNEQFF.

On this clone itself: A junction end diverges from the germline sequence, so it may reflect a read error. V usage is TRBV6-6 and J usage is TRBJ2-7; D possibly corresponds to TRBD1 (6 bases). CDR1 MNHNY and CDR2 SVGAGI come from the germline V gene (reference sequence). The CDR3 is 11 residues long. The chain's CDR3 is CASSYEGTTLF. In DNA, the CDR3 is TGTGCCAGCAGTTACGAAGGGACAACCCTCTTC.

About this clone: Germline and junction disagree at one end, which may indicate a read error. The chain employs TRBV4-1 and TRBJ2-3; 13 bases match TRBD2. Germline V gene lookup returns CDR1 MGHRA and CDR2 YSYEKL. This CDR3 is built from 18 residues. The CDR3 protein is CASSQPTRTSGSIDTQYF. CDR3 DNA: TGCGCCAGCAGCCAACCTACTCGGACTAGCGGGAGCATAGATACGCAGTATTTT.

The genes are TRBV5-8 and TRBJ1-4; perhaps TRBD1 as D (5 bases). Trimming removed 5 bases at V and 8 bases at J, with 13 bases between. This CDR3 has 13 residues. Germline V gene data show CDR1 as SGHTS and CDR2 as YDEGEE. The CDR3 sequence: CASRGPGLEKLFF. In nucleotides, the CDR3 is TGTGCCAGCAGAGGTCCAGGGTTGGAAAAACTGTTTTTT.

The chain recombines TRBV3-1 (or the pseudogene TRBV3-2) with TRBJ2-1; D is perhaps TRBD1 (6 bases). The ends were cut back, 5 bases at V and 10 bases at J, with 15 bases in the middle. The CDR3 consists of 13 residues. Per the germline V gene, CDR1 is LGHDT and CDR2 is YNNKEL (reference sequence). The CDR3 coding sequence is TGTGCCAGCAGCTTGCCAGGGGCGGCAGAGCAGTTCTTC. This encodes CASSLPGAAEQFF.

The sample holds one count of this clone. The V gene is TRBV19, the J gene TRBJ2-3, with 9 bases that match TRBD1. This CDR3 spans 16 amino acids. CDR1 and CDR2 (germline): LNHDA, SQIVND (reference sequence). V lost 1 base, J lost 2 bases, and 4 bases stayed unmatched. The CDR3 is CASSIVWTGDTDTQYF. The CDR3 nucleotides read TGTGCCAGTAGTATAGTATGGACAGGGGACACAGATACGCAGTATTTT.

The chain is built from TRBV27 and TRBJ2-2, with D perhaps matching TRBD2 (6 bases). CDR1 is MNHEY and CDR2 is SMNVEV in the germline V gene (reference sequence). The CDR3 sequence is 16 residues long. V shed 8 bases and J shed 1 base, with 17 bases lying between them. The CDR3 is CASALRYGRNTGELFF. The CDR3 bases are TGTGCCAGCGCCCTGAGATACGGGAGGAACACCGGGGAGCTGTTTTTT.

V gene TRBV5-1 combines with J gene TRBJ1-3, with 10 nucleotides matching TRBD1. The V gene end was trimmed by 4 bases and the J gene end by 2 bases; junction bases not matched to a gene: 3. Germline CDR1 is SGHRS and CDR2 is YFSETQ. The CDR3 sequence is 15 residues long. The CDR3 coding sequence is TGCGCCAGCAGCATAGGACAGGGGGCTGGAAACACCATATATTTT. It codes for CASSIGQGAGNTIYF.

V usage is TRBV28 and J usage is TRBJ2-3; 8 bases fit TRBD1. The germline gives CDR1 MDHEN, CDR2 SYDVKM. Trimming removed 4 bases from V and 1 base from J; junction bases left unmatched: 4. The CDR3 consists of 15 residues. The CDR3 loop is CASSSQTGGTDTQYF. The CDR3 DNA reads TGTGCCAGCAGTTCCCAGACAGGGGGCACAGATACGCAGTATTTT. Based on the CDR3 plus reference TRBV28 and TRBJ2-3, the full variable domain is DVKVTQSSRYLVKRTGEKVFLECVQDMDHENMFWYRQDPGLGLRLIYFSYDVKMKEKGDIPEGYSVSREKKERFSLILESASTNQTSMYLCASSSQTGGTDTQYFGPGTRLTVL.

The chain recombines TRBV2 with TRBJ2-1, with D perhaps matching TRBD2 (6 bases). The CDR3 runs to 13 residues. V lost 9 bases and J 2 bases, leaving 11 bases between the germline ends. CDR1 and CDR2 from the germline V gene are SNHLY and FYNNEI. CDR3 DNA: TGTGCCAGTGGCGGGGCGACCTACAATGAGCAGTTCTTC. As protein: CASGGATYNEQFF.

V usage is TRBV18 and J usage is TRBJ1-3, with 9 bases identical to TRBD1. From germline, CDR1 is KGHSH and CDR2 LQKENI. With 6 bases clipped from V and 0 bases from J, the junction kept 9 bases outside the gene matches. The CDR3 length is 17 residues. The CDR3 sequence: CASSPIGTGPSGNTIYF. The DNA of the CDR3 is TGTGCCAGCTCTCCCATCGGGACAGGGCCCTCTGGAAACACCATATATTTT.

The chain recombines TRBV5-1 with TRBJ2-7; weak D call: TRBD2 (5 bases). V was shortened by 0 bases and J by 4 bases, with 14 bases between the two germline ends. The CDR3 covers 15 residues. Germline V gene data show CDR1 as SGHRS and CDR2 as YFSETQ. The CDR3 bases are TGCGCCAGCAGCTTGGCCATCGGACTTGGGTACGAGCAGTACTTC. As protein: CASSLAIGLGYEQYF. Full variable domain (outside the CDR3, taken from reference TRBV5-1 and TRBJ2-7): KAGVTQTPRYLIKTRGQQVTLSCSPISGHRSVSWYQQTPGQGLQFLFEYFSETQRNKGNFPGRFSGRQFSNSRSEMNVSTLELGDSALYLCASSLAIGLGYEQYFGPGTRLTVT.

This chain uses TRBV2 with TRBJ2-5; maybe TRBD2 (5 bases). CDR1 is SNHLY, CDR2 FYNNEI, per germline. Deletions cut 3 bases from V and 1 base from J, with 6 bases between. This CDR3 is built from 13 residues. The CDR3 loop reads CASSETTQETQYF. CDR3 DNA sequence: TGTGCCAGCAGTGAGACTACCCAAGAGACCCAGTACTTC.

CDR3 residues: CSARWGAEAFF. The CDR3 region has the DNA TGCAGTGCTAGGTGGGGCGCTGAAGCTTTCTTT. The chain has TRBV20-1 and TRBJ1-1, with TRBD1 as a possible D gene (5 bases). Trimming cost V 3 bases and J 6 bases, with 8 bases left between them. Germline V gene lookup returns CDR1 DFQATT and CDR2 SNEGSKA (reference sequence). This CDR3 spans 11 amino acids.

This chain uses TRBV10-3 with TRBJ2-3, with 9 positions matching TRBD2. Germline V gene data show CDR1 as ENHRY and CDR2 as SYGVKD. Germline trimming cut 9 bases from V and 6 bases from J; bases unmatched to any gene: 16. This CDR3 contains 16 residues. The CDR3 is CAMRTSEGSASDTQYF. The CDR3 region has the DNA TGTGCCATGCGGACTAGCGAAGGTTCGGCGTCGGATACGCAGTATTTT.